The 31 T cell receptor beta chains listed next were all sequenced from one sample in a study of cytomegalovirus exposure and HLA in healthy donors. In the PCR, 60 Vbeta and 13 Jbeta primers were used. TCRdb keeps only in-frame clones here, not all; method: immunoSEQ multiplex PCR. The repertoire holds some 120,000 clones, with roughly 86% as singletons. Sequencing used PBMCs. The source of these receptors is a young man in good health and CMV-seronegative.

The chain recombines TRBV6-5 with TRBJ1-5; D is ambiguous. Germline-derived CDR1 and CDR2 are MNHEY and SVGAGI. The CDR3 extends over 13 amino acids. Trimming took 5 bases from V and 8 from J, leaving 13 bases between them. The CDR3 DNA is TGTGCCAGCAGTGAAAACCCAGCGAAGCCCCAGCATTTT. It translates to CASSENPAKPQHF.

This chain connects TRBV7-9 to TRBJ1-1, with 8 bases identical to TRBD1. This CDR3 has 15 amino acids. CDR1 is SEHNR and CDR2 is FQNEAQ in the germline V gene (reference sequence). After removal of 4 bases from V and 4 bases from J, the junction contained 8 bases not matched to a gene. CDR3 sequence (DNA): TGTGCCAGCAGCTCCCGGACAGGGAGGTTCACTGAAGCTTTCTTT. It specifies CASSSRTGRFTEAFF.

CDR3 region: CASASYLNPGGYTF. CDR3 sequence (DNA): TGTGCCAGTGCATCCTACCTAAACCCGGGGGGCTACACCTTC. The gene calls are TRBV27 and TRBJ1-2; D remains ambiguous. V lost 9 bases and J 8 bases, leaving 22 bases between the germline ends. This CDR3 has 14 amino acids. Germline CDR1 and CDR2: MNHEY and SMNVEV (reference sequence).

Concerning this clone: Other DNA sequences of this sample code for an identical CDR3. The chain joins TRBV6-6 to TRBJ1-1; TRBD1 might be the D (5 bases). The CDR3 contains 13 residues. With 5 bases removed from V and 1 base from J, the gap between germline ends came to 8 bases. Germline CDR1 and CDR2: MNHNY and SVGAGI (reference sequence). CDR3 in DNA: TGTGCCAGCAGTGACGGACAGAACACTGAAGCTTTCTTT. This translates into CASSDGQNTEAFF.

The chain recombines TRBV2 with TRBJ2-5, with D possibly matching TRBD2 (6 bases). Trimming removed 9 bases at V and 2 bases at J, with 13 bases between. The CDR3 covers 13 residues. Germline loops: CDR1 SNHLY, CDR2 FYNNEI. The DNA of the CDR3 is TGTGCCAGTTGCCGGACTACTCAAGAGACCCAGTACTTC. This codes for CASCRTTQETQYF.

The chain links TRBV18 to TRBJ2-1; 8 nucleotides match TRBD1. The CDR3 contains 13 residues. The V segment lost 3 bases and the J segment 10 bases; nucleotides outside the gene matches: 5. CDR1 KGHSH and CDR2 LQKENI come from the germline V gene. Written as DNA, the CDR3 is TGTGCCAGCTCACCTGGGACAGGAAGGGAGCAGTTCTTC. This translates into CASSPGTGREQFF.

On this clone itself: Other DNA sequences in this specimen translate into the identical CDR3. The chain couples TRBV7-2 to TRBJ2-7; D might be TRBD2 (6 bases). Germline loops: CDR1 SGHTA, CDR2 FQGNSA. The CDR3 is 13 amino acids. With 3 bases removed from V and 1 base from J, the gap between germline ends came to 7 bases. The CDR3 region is CASSFGGSYEQYF. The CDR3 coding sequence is TGTGCCAGCAGCTTTGGGGGGTCCTACGAGCAGTACTTC.

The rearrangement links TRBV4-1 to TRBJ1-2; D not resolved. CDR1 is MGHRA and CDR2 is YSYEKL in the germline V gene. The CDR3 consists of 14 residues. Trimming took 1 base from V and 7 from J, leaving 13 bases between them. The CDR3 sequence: CASSQGNSLSGYTF. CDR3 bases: TGCGCCAGCAGCCAAGGCAACAGTCTCTCTGGCTACACCTTC.

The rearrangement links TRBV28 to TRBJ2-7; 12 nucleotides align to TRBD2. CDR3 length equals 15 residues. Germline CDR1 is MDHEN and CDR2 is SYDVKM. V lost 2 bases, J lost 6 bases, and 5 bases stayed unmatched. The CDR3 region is CASSLRLAGGGEQYF. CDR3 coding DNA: TGTGCCAGCAGTTTAAGGCTAGCGGGGGGGGGCGAGCAGTACTTC. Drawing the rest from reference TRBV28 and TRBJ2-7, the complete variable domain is DVKVTQSSRYLVKRTGEKVFLECVQDMDHENMFWYRQDPGLGLRLIYFSYDVKMKEKGDIPEGYSVSREKKERFSLILESASTNQTSMYLCASSLRLAGGGEQYFGPGTRLTVT.

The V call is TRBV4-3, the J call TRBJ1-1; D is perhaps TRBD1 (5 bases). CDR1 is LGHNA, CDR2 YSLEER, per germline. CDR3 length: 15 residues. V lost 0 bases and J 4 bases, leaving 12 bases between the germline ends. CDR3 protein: CASSQDRALGTEAFF. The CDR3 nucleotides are TGCGCCAGCAGCCAAGACAGGGCTTTGGGCACTGAAGCTTTCTTT.

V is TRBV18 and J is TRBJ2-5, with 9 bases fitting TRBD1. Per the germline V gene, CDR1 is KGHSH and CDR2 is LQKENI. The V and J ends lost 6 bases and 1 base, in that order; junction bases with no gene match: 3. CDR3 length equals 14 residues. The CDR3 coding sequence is TGTGCCAGCTCCTTGGACAGGGGCCAAGAGACCCAGTACTTC. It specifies CASSLDRGQETQYF.

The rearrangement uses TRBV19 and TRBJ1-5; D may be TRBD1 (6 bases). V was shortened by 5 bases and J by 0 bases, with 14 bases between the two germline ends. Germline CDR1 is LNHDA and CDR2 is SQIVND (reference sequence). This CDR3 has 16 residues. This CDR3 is CASSRVAGDSNQPQHF. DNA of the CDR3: TGTGCCAGTAGTCGTGTCGCAGGGGATAGCAATCAGCCCCAGCATTTT.

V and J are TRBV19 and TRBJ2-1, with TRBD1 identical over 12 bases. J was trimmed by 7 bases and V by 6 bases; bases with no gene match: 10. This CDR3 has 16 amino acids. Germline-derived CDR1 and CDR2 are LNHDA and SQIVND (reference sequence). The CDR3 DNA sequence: TGTGCCAGTAGCTCTCCTGGGACAGGGGGCGTTAATGAGCAGTTCTTC. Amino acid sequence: CASSSPGTGGVNEQFF. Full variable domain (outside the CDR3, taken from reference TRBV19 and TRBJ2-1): DGGITQSPKYLFRKEGQNVTLSCEQNLNHDAMYWYRQDPGQGLRLIYYSQIVNDFQKGDIAEGYSVSREKKESFPLTVTSAQKNPTAFYLCASSSPGTGGVNEQFFGPGTRLTVL.

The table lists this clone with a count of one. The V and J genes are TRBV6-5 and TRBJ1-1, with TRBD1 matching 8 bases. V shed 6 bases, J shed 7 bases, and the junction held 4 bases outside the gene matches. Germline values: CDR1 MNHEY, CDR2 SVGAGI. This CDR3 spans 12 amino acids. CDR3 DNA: TGTGCCAGCAGCCCGACAGGGGATGAAGCTTTCTTT. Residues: CASSPTGDEAFF.

CDR3 bases: TGTGCCAGCAGTTTAAGGGGACAGGGGCCCGGGGAGCTGTTTTTT. Its protein is CASSLRGQGPGELFF. The chain employs TRBV27 and TRBJ2-2; 10 positions agree with TRBD1. Trimming cost V 2 bases and J 6 bases; bases outside gene matches: 3. This CDR3 has 15 residues. Germline V gene data show CDR1 as MNHEY and CDR2 as SMNVEV (reference sequence).

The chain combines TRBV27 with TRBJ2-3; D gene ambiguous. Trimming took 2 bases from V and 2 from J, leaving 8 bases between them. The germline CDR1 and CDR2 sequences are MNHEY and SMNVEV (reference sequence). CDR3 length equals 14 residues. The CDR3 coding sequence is TGTGCCAGCAGTTTAGTCTCTCCCACAGATACGCAGTATTTT. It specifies CASSLVSPTDTQYF.

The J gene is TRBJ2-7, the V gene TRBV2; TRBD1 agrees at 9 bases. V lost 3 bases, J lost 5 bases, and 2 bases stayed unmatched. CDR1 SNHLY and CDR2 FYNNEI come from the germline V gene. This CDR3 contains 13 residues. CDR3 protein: CASSEDRGHEQYF. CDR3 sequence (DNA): TGTGCCAGCAGTGAGGACAGGGGCCACGAGCAGTACTTC.

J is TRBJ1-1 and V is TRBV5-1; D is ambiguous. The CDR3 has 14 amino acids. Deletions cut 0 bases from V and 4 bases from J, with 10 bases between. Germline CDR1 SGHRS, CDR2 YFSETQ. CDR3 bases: TGCGCCAGCAGCTTGGCGCGGGGAGGCACTGAAGCTTTCTTT. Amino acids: CASSLARGGTEAFF. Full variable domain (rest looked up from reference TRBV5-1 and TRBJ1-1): KAGVTQTPRYLIKTRGQQVTLSCSPISGHRSVSWYQQTPGQGLQFLFEYFSETQRNKGNFPGRFSGRQFSNSRSEMNVSTLELGDSALYLCASSLARGGTEAFFGQGTRLTVV.

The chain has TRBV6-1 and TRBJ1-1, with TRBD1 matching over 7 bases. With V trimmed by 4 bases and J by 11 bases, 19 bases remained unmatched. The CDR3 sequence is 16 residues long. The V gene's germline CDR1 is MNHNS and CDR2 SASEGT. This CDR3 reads CASSARGLAGSNRAFF. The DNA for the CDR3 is TGTGCCAGCAGTGCCAGGGGGTTGGCAGGGAGTAATAGGGCTTTCTTT.

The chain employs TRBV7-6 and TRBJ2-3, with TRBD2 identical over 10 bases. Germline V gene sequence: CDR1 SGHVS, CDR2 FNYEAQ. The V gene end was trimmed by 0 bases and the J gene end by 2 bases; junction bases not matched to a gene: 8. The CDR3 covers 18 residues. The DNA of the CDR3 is TGTGCCAGCAGCTTAGCTACTTCTAGCGGGGGAACCACAGATACGCAGTATTTT. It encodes CASSLATSSGGTTDTQYF.

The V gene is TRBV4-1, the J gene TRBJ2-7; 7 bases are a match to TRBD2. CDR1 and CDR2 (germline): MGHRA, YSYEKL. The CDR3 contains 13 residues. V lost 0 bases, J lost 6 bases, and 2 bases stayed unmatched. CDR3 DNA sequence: TGCGCCAGCAGCCAAGAGGGGGGGGTCGAGCAGTACTTC. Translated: CASSQEGGVEQYF.

DNA for the CDR3: TGTGCCAGCAGTCCCGGACAGGGGCTAAACTACGAGCAGTACTTC. It encodes CASSPGQGLNYEQYF. This chain links TRBV27 with TRBJ2-7; TRBD1 agrees at 9 bases. Germline values: CDR1 MNHEY, CDR2 SMNVEV (reference sequence). The trim removed 5 bases at V and 3 bases at J, leaving 8 bases unmatched. This CDR3 region has 15 residues.

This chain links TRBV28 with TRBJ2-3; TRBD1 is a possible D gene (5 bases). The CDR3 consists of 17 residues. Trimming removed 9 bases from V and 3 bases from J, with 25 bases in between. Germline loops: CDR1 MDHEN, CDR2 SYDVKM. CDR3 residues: CASRVPPHRSSTDTQYF. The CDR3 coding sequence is TGTGCCAGTAGAGTACCCCCACACAGGTCTTCAACAGATACGCAGTATTTT.

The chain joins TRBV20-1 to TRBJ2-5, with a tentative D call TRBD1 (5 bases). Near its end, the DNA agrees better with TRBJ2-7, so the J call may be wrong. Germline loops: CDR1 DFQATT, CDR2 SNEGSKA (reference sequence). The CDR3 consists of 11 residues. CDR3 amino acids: CRGKGQNEQYF. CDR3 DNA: TGCAGGGGGAAGGGGCAAAACGAGCAGTACTTC.

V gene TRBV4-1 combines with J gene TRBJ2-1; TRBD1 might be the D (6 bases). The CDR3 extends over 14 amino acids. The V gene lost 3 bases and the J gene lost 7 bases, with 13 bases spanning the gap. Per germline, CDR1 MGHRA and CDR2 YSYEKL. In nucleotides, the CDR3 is TGCGCCAGCAGCCACCTACAGGGTACAAATGAGCAGTTCTTC. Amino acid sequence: CASSHLQGTNEQFF.

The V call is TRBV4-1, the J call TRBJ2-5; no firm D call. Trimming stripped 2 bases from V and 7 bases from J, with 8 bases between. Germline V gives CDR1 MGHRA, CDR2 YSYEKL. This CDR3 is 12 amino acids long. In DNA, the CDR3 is TGCGCCAGCAGCCAATCTGGCGGGACCCAGTACTTC. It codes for CASSQSGGTQYF.

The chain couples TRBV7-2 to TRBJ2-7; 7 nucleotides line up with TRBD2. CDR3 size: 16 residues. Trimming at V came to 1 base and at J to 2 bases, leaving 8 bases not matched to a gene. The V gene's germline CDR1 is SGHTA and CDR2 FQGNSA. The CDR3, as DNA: TGTGCCAGCAGCTTAGTAGTGGGGGGGAGTACCTACGAGCAGTACTTC. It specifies CASSLVVGGSTYEQYF.

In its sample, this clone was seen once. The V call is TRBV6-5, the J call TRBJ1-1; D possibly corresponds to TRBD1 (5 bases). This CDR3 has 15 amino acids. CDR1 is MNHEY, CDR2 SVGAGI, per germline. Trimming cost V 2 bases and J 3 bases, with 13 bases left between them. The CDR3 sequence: CASSYGGSGHTEAFF. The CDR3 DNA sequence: TGTGCCAGCAGTTACGGGGGAAGCGGGCACACTGAAGCTTTCTTT.

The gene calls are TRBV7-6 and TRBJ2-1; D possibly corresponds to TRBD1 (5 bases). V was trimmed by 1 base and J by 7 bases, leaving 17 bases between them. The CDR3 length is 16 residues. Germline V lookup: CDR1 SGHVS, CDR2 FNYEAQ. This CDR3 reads CASSLGRGQGRNEQFF. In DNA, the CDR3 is TGTGCCAGCAGCTTAGGGCGCGGTCAGGGCAGGAATGAGCAGTTCTTC.

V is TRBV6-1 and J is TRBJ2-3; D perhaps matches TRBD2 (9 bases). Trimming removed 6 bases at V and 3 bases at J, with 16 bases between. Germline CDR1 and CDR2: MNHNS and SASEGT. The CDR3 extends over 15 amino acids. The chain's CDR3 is CASRSGGTGTDTQYF. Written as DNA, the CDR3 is TGTGCCAGCAGGAGCGGGGGGACAGGAACAGATACGCAGTATTTT.

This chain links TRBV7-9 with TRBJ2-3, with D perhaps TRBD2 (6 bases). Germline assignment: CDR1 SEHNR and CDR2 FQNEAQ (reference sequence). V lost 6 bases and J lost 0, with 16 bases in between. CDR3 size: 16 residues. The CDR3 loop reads CASSAQRASSTDTQYF. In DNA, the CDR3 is TGTGCCAGCAGTGCCCAGCGGGCCTCTAGCACAGATACGCAGTATTTT.